This T cell receptor (beta chain) is drawn from a study of OX40 agonist ivuxolimab in advanced cancers. Study at large: An agonistic human IgG2 monoclonal antibody against OX40 (CD134) was given. The diagnoses of dose-escalation patients were hepatocellular carcinoma, melanoma, renal cell or head and neck cancer. Study-level results: Part of the nonresponder group also had normalized T-cell clonal expansion that was low.

Patients had blood sampled at baseline and again on cycle 4 day 1 and cycle 7 day 1. With regard to this clone: The antigen is undetermined.

Losses at the gene ends were 2 bases for V and 4 bases for J; bases not matched to a gene: 3. The CDR3 runs to 16 residues. The germline V gene encodes CDR1 LGHNA and CDR2 YSLEER. Only in-frame clones appear in the TCRdb table, and some are missing; sequencing was by immunoSEQ multiplex PCR. The data contain under 15,000 clones, roughly 84% of them singletons. The source is an adult with an advanced solid tumor such as melanoma, head and neck, liver or kidney cancer. The chain joins TRBV4-3 to TRBJ2-3; 13 bases are shared with TRBD2. Specimen: CD4+ or CD8+ T cells sorted from blood, collected in a trial of the OX40 agonist ivuxolimab. Here the CDR3 DNA reads TGCGCCAGCAGCCAATTACTAGCGGGAGGGCCAGATACGCAGTATTTT. It yields the protein CASSQLLAGGPDTQYF.